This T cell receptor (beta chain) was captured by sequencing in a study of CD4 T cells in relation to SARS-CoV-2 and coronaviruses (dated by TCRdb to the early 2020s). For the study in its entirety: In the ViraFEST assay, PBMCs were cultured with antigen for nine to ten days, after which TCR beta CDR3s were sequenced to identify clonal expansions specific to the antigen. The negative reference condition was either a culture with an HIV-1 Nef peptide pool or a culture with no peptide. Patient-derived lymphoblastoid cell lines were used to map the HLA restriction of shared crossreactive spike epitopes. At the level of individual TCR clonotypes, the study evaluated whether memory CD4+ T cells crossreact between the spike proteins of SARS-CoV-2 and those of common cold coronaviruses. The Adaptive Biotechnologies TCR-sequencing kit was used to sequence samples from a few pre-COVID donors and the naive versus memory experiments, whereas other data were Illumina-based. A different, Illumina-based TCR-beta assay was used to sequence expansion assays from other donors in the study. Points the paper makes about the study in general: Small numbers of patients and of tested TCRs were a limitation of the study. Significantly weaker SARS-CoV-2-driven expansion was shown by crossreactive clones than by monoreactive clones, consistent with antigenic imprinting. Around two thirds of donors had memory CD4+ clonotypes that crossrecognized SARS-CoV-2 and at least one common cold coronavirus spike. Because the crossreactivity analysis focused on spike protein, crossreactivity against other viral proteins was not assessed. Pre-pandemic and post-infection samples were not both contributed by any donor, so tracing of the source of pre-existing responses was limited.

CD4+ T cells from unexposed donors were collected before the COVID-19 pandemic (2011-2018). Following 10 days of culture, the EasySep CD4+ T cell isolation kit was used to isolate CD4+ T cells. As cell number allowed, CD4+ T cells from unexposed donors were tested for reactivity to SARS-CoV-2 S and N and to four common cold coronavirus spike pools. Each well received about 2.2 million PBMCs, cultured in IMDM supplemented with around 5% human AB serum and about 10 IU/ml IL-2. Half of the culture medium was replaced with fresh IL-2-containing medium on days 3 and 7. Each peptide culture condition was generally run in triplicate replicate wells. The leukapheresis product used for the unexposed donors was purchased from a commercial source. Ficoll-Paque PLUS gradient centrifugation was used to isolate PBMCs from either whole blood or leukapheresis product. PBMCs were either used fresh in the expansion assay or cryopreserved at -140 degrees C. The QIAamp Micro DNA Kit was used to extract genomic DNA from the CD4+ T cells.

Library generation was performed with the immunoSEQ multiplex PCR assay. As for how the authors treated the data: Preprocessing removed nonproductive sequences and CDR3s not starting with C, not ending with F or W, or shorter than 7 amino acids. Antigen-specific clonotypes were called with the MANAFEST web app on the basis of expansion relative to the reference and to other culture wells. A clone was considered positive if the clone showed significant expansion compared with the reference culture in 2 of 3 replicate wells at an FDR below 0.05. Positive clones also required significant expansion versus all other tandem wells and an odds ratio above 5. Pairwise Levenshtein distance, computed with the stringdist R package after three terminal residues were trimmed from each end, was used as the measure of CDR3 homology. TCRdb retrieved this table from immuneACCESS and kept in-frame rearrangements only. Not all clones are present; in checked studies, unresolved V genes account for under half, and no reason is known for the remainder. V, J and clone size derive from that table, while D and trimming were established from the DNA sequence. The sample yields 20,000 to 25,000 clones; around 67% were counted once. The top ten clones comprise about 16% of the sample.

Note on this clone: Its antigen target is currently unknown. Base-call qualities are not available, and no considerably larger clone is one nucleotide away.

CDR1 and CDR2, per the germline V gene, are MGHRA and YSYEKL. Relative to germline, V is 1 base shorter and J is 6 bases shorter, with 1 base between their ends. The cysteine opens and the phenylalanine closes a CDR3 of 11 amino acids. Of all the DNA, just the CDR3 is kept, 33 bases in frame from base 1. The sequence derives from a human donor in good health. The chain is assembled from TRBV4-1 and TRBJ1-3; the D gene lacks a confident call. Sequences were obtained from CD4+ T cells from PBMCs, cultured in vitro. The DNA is TGCGCCAGCAGCCAAGCAAACACCATATATTTT. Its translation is CASSQANTIYF.